A single sample is the source of the 14 T cell receptor beta chains below, sequenced in a study of blood T cells in healthy people across ages. It was with a sample-barcoded 5' primer and a J-beta primer mix that a second PCR of about 6 to 12 cycles was run. TCRdb analysed the 5' RACE reads with MiXCR anew, one entry per CDR3 protein. The table includes 500,000 to 600,000 distinct CDR3 sequences, 25% to 30% detected once. Input material: blood. Source of these receptors: an older woman in good health.

The table lists this clonotype with a few counts. V gene TRBV7-3 combines with J gene TRBJ2-1; TRBD2 is a possible D gene (5 bases). The CDR3 runs 14 residues. Trimming removed 2 bases from V and 10 bases from J, with 15 bases in between. CDR1 SGHTA and CDR2 FQGTGA come from the germline V gene. DNA of the CDR3: TGTGCCAGCAGCTTATCCACTAGTAAGGGCGAGCAGTTCTTC. Translation: CASSLSTSKGEQFF.

The chain carries TRBV15 and TRBJ2-3; D uncertain. Germline V gives CDR1 LNHNV, CDR2 YYDKDF (reference sequence). The CDR3 consists of 16 residues. V was shortened by 0 bases and J by 3 bases, with 13 bases between the two germline ends. The CDR3 sequence is CATSRDRTGYTDTQYF. CDR3 DNA: TGTGCCACCAGCAGAGATCGCACTGGATATACAGATACGCAGTATTTT.

A few counts support this clonotype. This chain links TRBV7-6 with TRBJ1-1; TRBD1 is a possible D gene (6 bases). CDR3 length equals 14 residues. Germline V gene data show CDR1 as SGHVS and CDR2 as FNYEAQ. Between the trimmed V and J ends, which lost 7 bases and 5 bases, there was a span of 17 bases. DNA for the CDR3: TGTGCCAGCAAGGAAGGGGGGGCTCAGACTGAAGCTTTCTTT. Protein sequence: CASKEGGAQTEAFF.

The J gene is TRBJ2-5, the V gene TRBV30; D is perhaps TRBD1 (6 bases). Germline CDR1 is GTSNPN and CDR2 is SVGIG (reference sequence). The CDR3 runs to 13 residues. Trimming removed 2 bases from V and 5 bases from J, with 12 bases in between. The CDR3 DNA is TGTGCCTGGAGTCAGGGGACGATCGAGACCCAGTACTTC. It translates to CAWSQGTIETQYF.

The genes are TRBV5-1 and TRBJ1-2; D is uncertain. Per the germline V gene, CDR1 is SGHRS and CDR2 is YFSETQ. Between the trimmed V and J ends, which lost 4 bases and 6 bases, there was a span of 7 bases. This CDR3 spans 11 amino acids. The CDR3: CASSESHGYTF. CDR3 nucleotides: TGCGCCAGCAGCGAATCGCATGGCTACACCTTC. Full variable domain (outside the CDR3, taken from reference TRBV5-1 and TRBJ1-2): KAGVTQTPRYLIKTRGQQVTLSCSPISGHRSVSWYQQTPGQGLQFLFEYFSETQRNKGNFPGRFSGRQFSNSRSEMNVSTLELGDSALYLCASSESHGYTFGSGTRLTVV.

In its sample, this clonotype was seen a few times. The genes are TRBV5-1 and TRBJ2-3, with TRBD2 matching 7 bases. This CDR3 comprises 18 residues. Germline V CDR1 and CDR2: SGHRS, YFSETQ. V shed 5 bases and J 2 bases; nucleotides not matched to a gene: 17. This CDR3 is CASRKTGGGGPLTDTQYF. The CDR3 DNA reads TGCGCCAGCAGAAAAACAGGAGGCGGGGGACCACTCACAGATACGCAGTATTTT. The whole variable domain, remainder taken from reference TRBV5-1 and TRBJ2-3, is KAGVTQTPRYLIKTRGQQVTLSCSPISGHRSVSWYQQTPGQGLQFLFEYFSETQRNKGNFPGRFSGRQFSNSRSEMNVSTLELGDSALYLCASRKTGGGGPLTDTQYFGPGTRLTVL.

The V and J genes are TRBV7-3 and TRBJ2-6, with 8 bases that match TRBD1. The length of the CDR3 is 16 residues. V shed 5 bases, J shed 2 bases, and the junction held 5 bases outside the gene matches. Germline CDR1 is SGHTA and CDR2 is FQGTGA. The CDR3 here is CASSLKQGAGANVLTF. The CDR3 DNA reads TGTGCCAGCAGCCTAAAACAGGGGGCTGGGGCCAACGTCCTGACTTTC.

The V and J genes are TRBV7-9 and TRBJ2-5; no clear D. The J call may be incorrect, as the DNA end agrees better with TRBJ2-1. Germline V gene sequence: CDR1 SEHNR, CDR2 FQNEAQ (reference sequence). The CDR3 covers 13 residues. The CDR3 DNA is TGTGCCAGCAGCCAAGGGCGGTGGAATGAGCAGTTCTTC. Amino acid sequence: CASSQGRWNEQFF.

This chain connects TRBV6-5 to TRBJ1-1; D is unresolved. V gave up 2 bases and J gave up 4 bases, with 8 bases separating them. This CDR3 region has 13 residues. In germline, CDR1 is MNHEY, CDR2 SVGAGI. The chain's CDR3 is CASSYIRATEAFF. The CDR3 DNA reads as TGTGCCAGCAGTTACATAAGAGCCACTGAAGCTTTCTTT.

The chain recombines TRBV6-5 with TRBJ1-2; the D gene is possibly TRBD1 (5 bases). The CDR3 spans 14 residues. Trimming removed 8 bases at V and 4 bases at J, with 17 bases between. Germline V lookup: CDR1 MNHEY, CDR2 SVGAGI. The CDR3 here is CASVRGPSGYGYTF. In nucleotides, the CDR3 is TGTGCCAGCGTCCGGGGACCTAGCGGCTATGGCTACACCTTC.

Turning to this clonotype: Germline and junction disagree at one end, which may indicate a read error. V is TRBV13 and J is TRBJ2-1, with TRBD1 matching 7 bases. There are 14 residues in the CDR3. The germline gives CDR1 PRHDT, CDR2 FYEKMQ (reference sequence). The CDR3 DNA is TGCGCCAGCAGCTCCCGGGACAGATACAATGAGCAGTTCTTC. It yields the protein CASSSRDRYNEQFF.

This chain links TRBV12-5 with TRBJ2-7, with TRBD1 identical over 11 bases. The CDR3 consists of 13 residues. The V gene's germline CDR1 is LGHNT and CDR2 FRNRAP. J was trimmed by 3 bases and V by 5 bases; bases with no gene match: 0. CDR3 DNA sequence: TGTGCTAGTGGTGGGACAGGGGGCTACGAGCAGTACTTC. Protein: CASGGTGGYEQYF.

Regarding this clonotype: The junction differs from germline at one of its ends, possibly a read error. This rearrangement joins TRBV10-3 to TRBJ1-1, with TRBD1 identical over 7 bases. The CDR3 length is 14 residues. Germline CDR1 ENHRY, CDR2 SYGVKD. The DNA for the CDR3 is TGCGCCACCGAGACAGGGAATGAGAGGACTGAAGCTTTCTTT. This sequence encodes CATETGNERTEAFF.

The chain couples TRBV5-1 to TRBJ2-1; D unclear. The CDR3 is 13 residues long. V lost 0 bases and J lost 4, with 5 bases in between. Germline V CDR1 and CDR2: SGHRS, YFSETQ. The CDR3 sequence: CASSLDTYNEQFF. Here the CDR3 DNA reads TGCGCCAGCAGCTTGGATACATACAATGAGCAGTTCTTC.